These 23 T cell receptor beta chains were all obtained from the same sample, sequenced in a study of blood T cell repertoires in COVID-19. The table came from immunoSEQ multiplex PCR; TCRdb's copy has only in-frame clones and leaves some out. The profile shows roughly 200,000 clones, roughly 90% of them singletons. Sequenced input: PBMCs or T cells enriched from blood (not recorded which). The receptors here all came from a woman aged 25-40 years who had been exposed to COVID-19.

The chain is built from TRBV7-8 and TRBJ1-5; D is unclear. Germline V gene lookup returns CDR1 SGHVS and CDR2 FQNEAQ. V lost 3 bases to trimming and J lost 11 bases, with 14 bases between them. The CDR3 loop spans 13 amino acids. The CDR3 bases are TGTGCCAGCAGCTTGTCTGGTCCATCGGCCCAGCATTTT. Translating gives CASSLSGPSAQHF.

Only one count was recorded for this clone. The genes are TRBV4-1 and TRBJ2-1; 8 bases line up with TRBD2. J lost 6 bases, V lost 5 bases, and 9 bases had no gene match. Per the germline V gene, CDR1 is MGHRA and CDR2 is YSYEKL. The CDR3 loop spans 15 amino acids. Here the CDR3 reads CASSITPGLGNEQFF. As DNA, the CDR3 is TGCGCCAGCAGCATTACGCCGGGACTAGGCAATGAGCAGTTCTTC.

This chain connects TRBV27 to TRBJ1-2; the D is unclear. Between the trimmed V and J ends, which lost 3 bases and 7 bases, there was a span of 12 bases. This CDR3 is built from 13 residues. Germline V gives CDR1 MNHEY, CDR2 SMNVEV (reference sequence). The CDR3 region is CASSFSSNGGYTF. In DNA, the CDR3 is TGTGCCAGCAGTTTTAGCAGTAACGGTGGCTACACCTTC.

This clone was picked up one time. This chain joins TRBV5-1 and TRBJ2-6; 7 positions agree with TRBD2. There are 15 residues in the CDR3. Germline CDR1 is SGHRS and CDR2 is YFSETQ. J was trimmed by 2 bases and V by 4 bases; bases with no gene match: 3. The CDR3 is CASSPGGAGANVLTF. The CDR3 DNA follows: TGCGCCAGCAGCCCTGGGGGGGCTGGGGCCAACGTCCTGACTTTC. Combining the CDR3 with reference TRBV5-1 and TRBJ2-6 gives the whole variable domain KAGVTQTPRYLIKTRGQQVTLSCSPISGHRSVSWYQQTPGQGLQFLFEYFSETQRNKGNFPGRFSGRQFSNSRSEMNVSTLELGDSALYLCASSPGGAGANVLTFGAGSRLTVL.

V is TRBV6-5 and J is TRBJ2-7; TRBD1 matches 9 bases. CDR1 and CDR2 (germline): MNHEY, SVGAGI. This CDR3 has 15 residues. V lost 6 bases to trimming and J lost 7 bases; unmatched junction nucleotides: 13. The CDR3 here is CASRGTGSFIEEQYF. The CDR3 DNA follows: TGTGCCAGCAGGGGGACAGGGAGTTTTATTGAGGAGCAGTACTTC.

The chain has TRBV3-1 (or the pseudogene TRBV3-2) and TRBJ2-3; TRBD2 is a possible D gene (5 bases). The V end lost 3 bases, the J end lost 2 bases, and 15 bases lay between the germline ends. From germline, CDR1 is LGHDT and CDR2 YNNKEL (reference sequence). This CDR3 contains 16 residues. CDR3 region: CASSQSLGLATDTQYF. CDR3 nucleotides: TGTGCCAGCAGCCAGTCCTTAGGTCTAGCCACAGATACGCAGTATTTT.

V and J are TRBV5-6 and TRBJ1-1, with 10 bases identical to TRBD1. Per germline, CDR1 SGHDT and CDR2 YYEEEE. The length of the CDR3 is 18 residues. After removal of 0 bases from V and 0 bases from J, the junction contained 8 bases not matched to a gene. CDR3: CASSLVDRGPEMNTEAFF. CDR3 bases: TGTGCCAGCAGCTTGGTCGACAGGGGGCCCGAAATGAACACTGAAGCTTTCTTT.

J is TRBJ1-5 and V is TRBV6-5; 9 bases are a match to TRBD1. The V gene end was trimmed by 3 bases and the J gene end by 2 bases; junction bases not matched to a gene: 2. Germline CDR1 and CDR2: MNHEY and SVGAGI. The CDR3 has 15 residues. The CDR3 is CASSYTGGGNQPQHF. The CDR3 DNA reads TGTGCCAGCAGTTATACAGGGGGCGGCAATCAGCCCCAGCATTTT.

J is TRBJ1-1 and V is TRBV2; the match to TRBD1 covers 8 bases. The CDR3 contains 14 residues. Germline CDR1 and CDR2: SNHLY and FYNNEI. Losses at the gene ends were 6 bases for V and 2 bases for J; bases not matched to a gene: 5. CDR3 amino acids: CASRGDRTNTEAFF. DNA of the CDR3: TGTGCCAGCAGGGGGGACAGGACTAACACTGAAGCTTTCTTT.

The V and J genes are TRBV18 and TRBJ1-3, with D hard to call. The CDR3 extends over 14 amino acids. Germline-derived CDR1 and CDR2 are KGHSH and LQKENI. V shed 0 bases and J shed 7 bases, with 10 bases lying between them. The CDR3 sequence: CASSPPGRSNTIYF. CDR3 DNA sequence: TGTGCCAGCTCACCACCGGGTCGGAGCAACACCATATATTTT.

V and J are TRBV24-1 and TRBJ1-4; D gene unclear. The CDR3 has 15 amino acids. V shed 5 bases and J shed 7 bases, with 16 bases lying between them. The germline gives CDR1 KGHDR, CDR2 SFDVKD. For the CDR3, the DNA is TGTGCCACCAGTGTCCTACTACCGTTCGGTGAAAAACTGTTTTTT. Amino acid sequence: CATSVLLPFGEKLFF.

This CDR3 is CASSGTTVVVYNEQFF. In nucleotides, the CDR3 is TGTGCCAGCAGTGGGACAACGGTAGTCGTCTACAATGAGCAGTTCTTC. The J gene is TRBJ2-1, the V gene TRBV2; D is possibly TRBD1 (5 bases). V was trimmed by 4 bases and J by 3 bases, leaving 16 bases between them. CDR1 is SNHLY, CDR2 FYNNEI, per germline. This CDR3 is built from 16 residues.

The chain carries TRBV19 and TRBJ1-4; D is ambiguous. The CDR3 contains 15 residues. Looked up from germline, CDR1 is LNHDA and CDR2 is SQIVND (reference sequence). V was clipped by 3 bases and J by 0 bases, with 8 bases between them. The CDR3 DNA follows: TGTGCCAGTAGTATCCCCATTGCAACTAATGAAAAACTGTTTTTT. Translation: CASSIPIATNEKLFF. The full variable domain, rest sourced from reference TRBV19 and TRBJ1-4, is DGGITQSPKYLFRKEGQNVTLSCEQNLNHDAMYWYRQDPGQGLRLIYYSQIVNDFQKGDIAEGYSVSREKKESFPLTVTSAQKNPTAFYLCASSIPIATNEKLFFGSGTQLSVL.

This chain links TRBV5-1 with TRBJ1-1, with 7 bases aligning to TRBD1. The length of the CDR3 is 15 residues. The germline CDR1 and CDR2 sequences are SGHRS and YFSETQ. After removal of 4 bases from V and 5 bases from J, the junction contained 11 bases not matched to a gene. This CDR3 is CASSVTGLSETEAFF. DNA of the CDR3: TGCGCCAGCAGCGTGACAGGGCTCTCAGAGACTGAAGCTTTCTTT.

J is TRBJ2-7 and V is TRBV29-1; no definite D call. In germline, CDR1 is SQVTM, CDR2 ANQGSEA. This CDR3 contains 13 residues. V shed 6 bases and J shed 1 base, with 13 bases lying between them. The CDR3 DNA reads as TGCAGCGTACGGCGAAGCGAGTCCTACGAGCAGTACTTC. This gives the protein CSVRRSESYEQYF.

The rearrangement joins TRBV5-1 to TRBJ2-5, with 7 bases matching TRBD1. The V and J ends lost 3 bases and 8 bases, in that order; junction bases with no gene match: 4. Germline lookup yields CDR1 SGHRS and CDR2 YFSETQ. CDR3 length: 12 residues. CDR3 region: CASSSTGVTQYF. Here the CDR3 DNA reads TGCGCCAGCAGCTCAACAGGGGTAACCCAGTACTTC.

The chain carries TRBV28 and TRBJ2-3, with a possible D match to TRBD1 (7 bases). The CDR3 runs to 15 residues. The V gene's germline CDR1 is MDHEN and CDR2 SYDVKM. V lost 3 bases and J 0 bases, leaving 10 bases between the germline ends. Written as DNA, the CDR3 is TGTGCCAGCAGTTTCAGGGGGACTAGCACAGATACGCAGTATTTT. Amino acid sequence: CASSFRGTSTDTQYF.

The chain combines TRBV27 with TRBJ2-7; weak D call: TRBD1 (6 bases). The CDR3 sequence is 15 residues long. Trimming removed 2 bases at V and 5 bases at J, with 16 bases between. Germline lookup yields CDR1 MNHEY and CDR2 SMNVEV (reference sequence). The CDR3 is CASSLRTGTNNEQYF. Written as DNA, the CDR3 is TGTGCCAGCAGTTTACGCACAGGGACGAATAACGAGCAGTACTTC.

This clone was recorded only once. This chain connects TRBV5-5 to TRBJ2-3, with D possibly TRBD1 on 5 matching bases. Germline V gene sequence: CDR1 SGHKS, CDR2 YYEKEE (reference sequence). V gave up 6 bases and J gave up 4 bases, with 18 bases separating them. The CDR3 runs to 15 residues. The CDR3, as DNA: TGTGCCAGCAAACCTCCCGACAGTGTCGCAGATACGCAGTATTTT. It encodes CASKPPDSVADTQYF.

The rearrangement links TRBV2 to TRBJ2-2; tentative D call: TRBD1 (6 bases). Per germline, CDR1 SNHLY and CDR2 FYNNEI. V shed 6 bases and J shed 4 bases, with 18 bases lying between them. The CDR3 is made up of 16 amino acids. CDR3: CASSGLMGAGTGELFF. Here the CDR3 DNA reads TGTGCCAGCAGCGGTTTGATGGGGGCGGGCACCGGGGAGCTGTTTTTT.

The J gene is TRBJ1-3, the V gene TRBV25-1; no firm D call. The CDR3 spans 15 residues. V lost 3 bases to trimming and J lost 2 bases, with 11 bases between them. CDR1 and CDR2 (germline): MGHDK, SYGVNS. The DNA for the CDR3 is TGTGCCAGCAGTGATGGAACCAGGACTGGAAACACCATATATTTT. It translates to CASSDGTRTGNTIYF.

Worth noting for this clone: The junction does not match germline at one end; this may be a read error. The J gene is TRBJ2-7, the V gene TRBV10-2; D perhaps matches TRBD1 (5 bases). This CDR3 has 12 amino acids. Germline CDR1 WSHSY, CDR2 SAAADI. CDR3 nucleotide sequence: TGCGCCAGCAGTGAATGGGAAGGGGCGTCGGACTTC. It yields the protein CASSEWEGASDF.

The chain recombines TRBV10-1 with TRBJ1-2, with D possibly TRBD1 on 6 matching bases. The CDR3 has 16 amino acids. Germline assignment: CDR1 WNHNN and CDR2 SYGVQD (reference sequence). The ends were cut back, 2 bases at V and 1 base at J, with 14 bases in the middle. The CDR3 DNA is TGCGCCAGCAGTGAGAGCCACCAGGGGTTTAACTATGGCTACACCTTC. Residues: CASSESHQGFNYGYTF.